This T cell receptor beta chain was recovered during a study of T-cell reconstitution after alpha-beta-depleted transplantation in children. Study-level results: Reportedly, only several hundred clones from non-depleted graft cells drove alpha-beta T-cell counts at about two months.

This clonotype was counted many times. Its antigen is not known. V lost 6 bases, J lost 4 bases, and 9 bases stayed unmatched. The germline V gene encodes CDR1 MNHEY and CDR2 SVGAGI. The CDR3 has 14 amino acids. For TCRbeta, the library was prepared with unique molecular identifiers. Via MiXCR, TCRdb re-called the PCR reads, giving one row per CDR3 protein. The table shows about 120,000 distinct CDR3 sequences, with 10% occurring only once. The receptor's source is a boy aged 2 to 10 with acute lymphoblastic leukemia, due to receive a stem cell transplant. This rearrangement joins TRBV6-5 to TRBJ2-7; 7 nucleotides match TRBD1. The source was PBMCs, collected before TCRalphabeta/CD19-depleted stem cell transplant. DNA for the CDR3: TGTGCCAGCAGAAGACAGGGAACCCTATACGAGCAGTACTTC. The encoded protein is CASRRQGTLYEQYF.